A selection of T cell receptor beta chains follows, all from one sample in a study of blood T cells in healthy people across ages. MiXCR, run by TCRdb on the 5' RACE reads, gives a single entry per CDR3 protein. The data show around 1.5 million distinct CDR3 sequences, about 35% seen once. What was sequenced was blood. The receptor set was obtained from a woman in her twenties or thirties in good health. Each CDR3 is given with its conserved first and last residue. A D gene is named only where the DNA matches it firmly. Rows give clone size only sometimes, using once, few, many, or a class for an expanded clone.

>TRBV11-3|-|few|TRBJ2-7|12
CASSLKWGEQYF
TGTGCCAGCAGCTTAAAGTGGGGCGAGCAGTACTTC
>TRBV30|-|few|TRBJ2-1|12
CAWNDPGDEQFF
TGTGCCTGGAATGACCCGGGGGATGAGCAGTTCTTC
>TRBV5-1|-|-|TRBJ2-3|15
CASSRITTSTDTQYF
TGCGCCAGCAGTCGGATAACTACCAGCACAGATACGCAGTATTTT
>TRBV4-1|TRBD1|few|TRBJ2-5|13
CASQRDRGETQYF
TGCGCCTCTCAACGGGACAGGGGGGAGACCCAGTACTTC
>TRBV10-3|TRBD2|-|TRBJ2-3|16
CAIRTSGPGSTDTQYF
TGTGCCATTCGGACTAGCGGGCCGGGTAGCACAGATACGCAGTATTTT
>TRBV7-9|TRBD1|-|TRBJ1-1|14
CASSLEGTGGEAFF
TGTGCCAGCAGCTTAGAAGGGACAGGGGGTGAAGCTTTCTTT
>TRBV5-4|TRBD2|few|TRBJ2-3|15
CVSSSSGASTDTQYF
TGTGTCAGCAGCTCGAGCGGGGCTAGCACAGATACGCAGTATTTT
>TRBV5-1|TRBD2|few|TRBJ2-1|15
CASSLASGVHNEQFF
TGCGCCAGCAGCTTGGCTAGCGGGGTCCACAATGAGCAGTTCTTC
>TRBV7-6|TRBD2|-|TRBJ2-7|14
CASSRAGKSYEQYF
TGTGCCAGTTCGCGAGCGGGAAAATCCTACGAGCAGTACTTC
>TRBV28|-|-|TRBJ2-7|14
CASSLITEAYEQYF
TGTGCCAGCAGTTTGATCACCGAAGCCTACGAGCAGTACTTC
>TRBV29-1|-|-|TRBJ2-5|13
CSVDEGLGETQYF
TGCAGCGTTGACGAGGGGTTAGGGGAGACCCAGTACTTC
>TRBV2|-|-|TRBJ1-2|13
CASSAGQFYGYTF
TGTGCCAGCAGTGCAGGACAGTTCTATGGCTACACCTTC
>TRBV20-1|-|-|TRBJ1-4|14
CSARDPSLNEKLFF
TGCAGTGCTAGAGATCCATCCCTTAATGAAAAACTGTTTTTT
>TRBV7-3|-|many|TRBJ2-1|13
CASSLDSDNEQFF
TGTGCCAGCAGCTTAGATTCCGATAATGAGCAGTTCTTC
>TRBV5-1|TRBD1|-|TRBJ1-2|16
CASSKEGTGGPYGYTF
TGCGCCAGCAGCAAAGAAGGGACAGGGGGACCCTATGGCTACACCTTC
>TRBV5-1|-|many|TRBJ1-2|13
CASSAPDVRGYTF
TGCGCCAGCAGCGCCCCGGACGTTCGCGGCTACACCTTC
>TRBV11-2|-|-|TRBJ2-7|15
CASTLEGGASYEQYF
TGTGCCAGCACCCTAGAGGGGGGGGCTTCTTACGAGCAGTACTTC
>TRBV5-1|-|few|TRBJ1-1|15
CASSLALGEGTEAFF
TGCGCCAGCAGCTTGGCCCTGGGGGAGGGCACTGAAGCTTTCTTT
>TRBV5-1|TRBD1|once|TRBJ2-2|16
CASSPDRAGNTGKLFF
TGCGCCAGCAGCCCAGACAGGGCAGGGAACACCGGGAAGCTGTTTTTT
>TRBV11-2|TRBD2|many|TRBJ2-7|14
CASSPAGEGYEQYF
TGTGCCAGCAGTCCCGCGGGAGAGGGATACGAGCAGTACTTC
>TRBV20-1|TRBD2|-|TRBJ2-1|15
CSARRLAGARDEQFF
TGCAGTGCTAGAAGATTAGCGGGGGCCCGGGATGAGCAGTTCTTC
>TRBV13|-|-|TRBJ2-1|16
CASSPLGVRSYNEQFF
TGTGCCAGCAGCCCCCTAGGAGTGAGATCCTACAATGAGCAGTTCTTC